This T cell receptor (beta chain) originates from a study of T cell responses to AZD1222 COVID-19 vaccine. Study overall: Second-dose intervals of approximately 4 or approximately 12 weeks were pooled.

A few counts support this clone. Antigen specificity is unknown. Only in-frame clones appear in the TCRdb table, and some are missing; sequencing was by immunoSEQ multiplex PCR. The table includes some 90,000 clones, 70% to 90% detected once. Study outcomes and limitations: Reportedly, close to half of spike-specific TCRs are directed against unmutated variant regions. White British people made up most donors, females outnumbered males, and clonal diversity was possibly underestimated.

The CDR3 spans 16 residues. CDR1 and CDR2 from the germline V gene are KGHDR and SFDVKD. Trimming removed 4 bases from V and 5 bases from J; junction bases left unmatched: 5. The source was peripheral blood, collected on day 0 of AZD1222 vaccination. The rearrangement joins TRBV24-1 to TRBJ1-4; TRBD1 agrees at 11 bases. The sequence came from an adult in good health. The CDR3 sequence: CATSDRGQGGNEKLFF. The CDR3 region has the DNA TGTGCCACCAGTGACCGGGGACAGGGGGGAAATGAAAAACTGTTTTTT.